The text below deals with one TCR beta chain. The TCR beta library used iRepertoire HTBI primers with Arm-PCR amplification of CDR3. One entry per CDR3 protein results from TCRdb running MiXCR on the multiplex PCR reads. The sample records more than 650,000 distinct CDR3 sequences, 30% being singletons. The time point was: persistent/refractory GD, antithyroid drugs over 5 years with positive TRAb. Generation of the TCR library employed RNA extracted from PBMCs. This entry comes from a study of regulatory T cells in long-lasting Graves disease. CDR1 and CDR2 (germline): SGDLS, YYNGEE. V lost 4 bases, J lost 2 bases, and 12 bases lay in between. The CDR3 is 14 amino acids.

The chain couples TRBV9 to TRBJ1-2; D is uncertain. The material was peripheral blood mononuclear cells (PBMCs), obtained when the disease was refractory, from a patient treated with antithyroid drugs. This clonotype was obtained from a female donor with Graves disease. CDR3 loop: CASSPSYPNYGYTF. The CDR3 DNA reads TGTGCCAGCAGCCCCTCGTACCCCAACTATGGCTACACCTTC. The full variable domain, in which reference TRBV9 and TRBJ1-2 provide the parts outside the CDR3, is DSGVTQTPKHLITATGQRVTLRCSPRSGDLSVYWYQQSLDQGLQFLIQYYNGEERAKGNILERFSAQQFPDLHSELNLSSLELGDSALYFCASSPSYPNYGYTFGSGTRLTVV.